This T cell receptor beta chain is from a study of response to subunit inactivated influenza vaccine. V shed 8 bases and J shed 1 base, with 9 bases lying between them. CDR3 length: 12 amino acids. Germline CDR1 reads ENHRY; CDR2 reads SYGVKD. MiXCR, run by TCRdb on the RT-PCR reads, gives a single entry per CDR3 protein. The sample carries 500,000 or so distinct CDR3 sequences, about 17% recorded once. In the case of this clonotype: Its antigen remains unidentified.

Study-wide results and caveats: A suggestion made by the authors is that each seasonal influenza vaccination recruits few new T cells.

The input for sequencing was CD4+ T cells sorted from PBMCs, taken roughly 24 months after vaccination. The gene calls are TRBV10-3 and TRBJ2-7; D is unresolved. The TCR comes from a man between 45 and 75 years old who received an inactivated influenza vaccine. The CDR3, as DNA: TGTGCCATCTCGCCTGATTCCTACGAGCAGTACTTC. Its translation: CAISPDSYEQYF.